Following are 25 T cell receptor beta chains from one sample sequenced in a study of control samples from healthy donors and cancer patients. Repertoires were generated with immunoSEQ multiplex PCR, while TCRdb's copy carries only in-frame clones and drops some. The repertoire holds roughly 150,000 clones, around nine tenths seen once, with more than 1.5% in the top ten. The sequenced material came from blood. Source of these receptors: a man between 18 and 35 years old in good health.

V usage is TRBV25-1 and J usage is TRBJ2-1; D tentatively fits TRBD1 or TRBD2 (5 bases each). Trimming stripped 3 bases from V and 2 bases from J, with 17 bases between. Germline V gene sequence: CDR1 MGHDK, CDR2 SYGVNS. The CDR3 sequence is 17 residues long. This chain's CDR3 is CASSDFEGQAPYNEQFF. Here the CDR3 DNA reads TGTGCCAGCAGTGACTTCGAGGGGCAAGCCCCCTACAATGAGCAGTTCTTC.

The CDR3 coding sequence is TGCAGCGCCGGGGACCCGGGGACTGAAGCTTTCTTT. This gives the protein CSAGDPGTEAFF. The chain links TRBV29-1 to TRBJ1-1; maybe TRBD1 (5 bases). The V gene lost 7 bases and the J gene lost 5 bases, with 14 bases spanning the gap. Germline loops: CDR1 SQVTM, CDR2 ANQGSEA. This CDR3 is 12 amino acids long. Together with reference TRBV29-1 and TRBJ1-1, the CDR3 gives the full variable domain: SAVISQKPSRDICQRGTSLTIQCQVDSQVTMMFWYRQQPGQSLTLIATANQGSEATYESGFVIDKFPISRPNLTFSTLTVSNMSPEDSSIYLCSAGDPGTEAFFGQGTRLTVV.

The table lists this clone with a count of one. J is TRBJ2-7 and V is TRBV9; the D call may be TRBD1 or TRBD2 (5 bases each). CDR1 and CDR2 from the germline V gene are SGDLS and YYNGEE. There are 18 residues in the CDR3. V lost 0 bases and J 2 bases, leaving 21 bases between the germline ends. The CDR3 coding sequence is TGTGCCAGCAGCGTAGGCCTCCCCTCCTCCAGGGAGCCCTACGAGCAGTACTTC. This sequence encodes CASSVGLPSSREPYEQYF.

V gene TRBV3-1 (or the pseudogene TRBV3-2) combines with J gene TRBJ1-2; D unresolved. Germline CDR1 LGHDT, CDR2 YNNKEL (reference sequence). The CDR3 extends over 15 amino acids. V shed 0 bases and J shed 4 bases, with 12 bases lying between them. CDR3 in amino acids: CASSQDSWAVYGYTF. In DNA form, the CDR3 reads TGTGCCAGCAGCCAAGATTCTTGGGCAGTCTATGGCTACACCTTC.

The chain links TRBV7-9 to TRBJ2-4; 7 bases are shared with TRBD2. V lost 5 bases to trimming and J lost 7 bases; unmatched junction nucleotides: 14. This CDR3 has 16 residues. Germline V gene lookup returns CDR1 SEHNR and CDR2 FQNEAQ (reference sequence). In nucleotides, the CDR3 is TGTGCCAGCAGCCCGCCGACTAGCTATGGTTGGAACATTCAGTACTTC. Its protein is CASSPPTSYGWNIQYF. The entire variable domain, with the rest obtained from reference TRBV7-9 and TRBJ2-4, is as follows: DTGVSQNPRHKITKRGQNVTFRCDPISEHNRLYWYRQTLGQGPEFLTYFQNEAQLEKSRLLSDRFSAERPKGSFSTLEIQRTEQGDSAMYLCASSPPTSYGWNIQYFGAGTRLSVL.

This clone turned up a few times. This CDR3 is CASSEQSSYNSPLHF. CDR3 DNA sequence: TGTGCCAGCAGCGAGCAGAGCTCCTATAATTCACCCCTCCACTTT. The chain is built from TRBV7-8 and TRBJ1-6; D is undetermined. V was shortened by 5 bases and J by 0 bases, with 8 bases between the two germline ends. CDR3 size: 15 residues. The V gene's germline CDR1 is SGHVS and CDR2 FQNEAQ.

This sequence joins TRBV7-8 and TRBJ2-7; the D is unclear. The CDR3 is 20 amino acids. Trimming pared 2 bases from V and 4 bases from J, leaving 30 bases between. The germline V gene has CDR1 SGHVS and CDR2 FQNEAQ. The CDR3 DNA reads TGTGCCAGCAGCTTATCGAGATCTGTTGGCCCCGAAACTAATTTTTACGAGCAGTACTTC. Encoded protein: CASSLSRSVGPETNFYEQYF.

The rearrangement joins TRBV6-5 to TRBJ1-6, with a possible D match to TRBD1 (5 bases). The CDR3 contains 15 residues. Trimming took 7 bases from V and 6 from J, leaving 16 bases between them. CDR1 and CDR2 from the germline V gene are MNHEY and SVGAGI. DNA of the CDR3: TGTGCCAGCACTTTTGCGGGGGAGCTTAATTCACCCCTCCACTTT. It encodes CASTFAGELNSPLHF.

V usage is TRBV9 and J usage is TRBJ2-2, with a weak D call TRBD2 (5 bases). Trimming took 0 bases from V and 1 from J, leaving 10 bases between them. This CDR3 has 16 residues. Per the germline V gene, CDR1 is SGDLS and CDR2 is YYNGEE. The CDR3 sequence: CASSVGGRMNTGELFF. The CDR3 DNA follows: TGTGCCAGCAGCGTAGGCGGGCGAATGAACACCGGGGAGCTGTTTTTT.

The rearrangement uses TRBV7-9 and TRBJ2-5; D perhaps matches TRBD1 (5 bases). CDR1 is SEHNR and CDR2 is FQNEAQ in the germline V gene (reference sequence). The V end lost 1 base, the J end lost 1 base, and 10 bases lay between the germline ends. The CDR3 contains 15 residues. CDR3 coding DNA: TGTGCCAGCAGCTTAGGGACAAACGCCCAAGAGACCCAGTACTTC. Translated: CASSLGTNAQETQYF.

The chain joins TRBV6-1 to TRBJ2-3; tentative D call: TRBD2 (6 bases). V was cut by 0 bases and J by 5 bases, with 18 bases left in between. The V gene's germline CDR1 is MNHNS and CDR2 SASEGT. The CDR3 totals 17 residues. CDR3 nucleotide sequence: TGTGCCAGCAGTGAAGCAATTACGGGACCGGAGGGAGATACGCAGTATTTT. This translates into CASSEAITGPEGDTQYF.

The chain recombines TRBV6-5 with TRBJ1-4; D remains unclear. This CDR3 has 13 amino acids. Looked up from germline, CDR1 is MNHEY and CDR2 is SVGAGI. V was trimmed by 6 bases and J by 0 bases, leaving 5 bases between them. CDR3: CASRGTTNEKLFF. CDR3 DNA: TGTGCCAGCAGGGGAACAACTAATGAAAAACTGTTTTTT.

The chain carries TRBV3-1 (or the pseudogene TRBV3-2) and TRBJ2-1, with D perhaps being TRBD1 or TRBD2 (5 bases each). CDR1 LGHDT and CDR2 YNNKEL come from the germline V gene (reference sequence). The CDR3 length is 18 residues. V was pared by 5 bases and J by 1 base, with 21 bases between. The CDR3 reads CASSSSNPGTASYNEQFF. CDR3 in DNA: TGTGCCAGCAGCTCCTCGAACCCTGGGACGGCTTCCTACAATGAGCAGTTCTTC.

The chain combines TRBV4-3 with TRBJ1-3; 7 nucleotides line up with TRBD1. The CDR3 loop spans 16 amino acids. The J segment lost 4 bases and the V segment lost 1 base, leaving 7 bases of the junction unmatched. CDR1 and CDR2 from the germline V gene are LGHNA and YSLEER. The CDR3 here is CASSQVSTGFGNTIYF. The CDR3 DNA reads TGCGCCAGCAGCCAAGTCTCGACAGGGTTCGGAAACACCATATATTTT.

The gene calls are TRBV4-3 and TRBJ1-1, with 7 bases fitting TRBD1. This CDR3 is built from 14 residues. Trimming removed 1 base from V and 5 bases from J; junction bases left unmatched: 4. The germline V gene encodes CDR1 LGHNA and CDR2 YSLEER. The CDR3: CASSQAGGRTEAFF. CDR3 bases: TGCGCCAGCAGCCAAGCAGGGGGACGGACTGAAGCTTTCTTT.

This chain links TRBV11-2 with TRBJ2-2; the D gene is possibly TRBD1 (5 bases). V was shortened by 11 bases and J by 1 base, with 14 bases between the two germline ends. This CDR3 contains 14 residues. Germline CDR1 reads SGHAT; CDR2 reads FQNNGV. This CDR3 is CAWGRDQNTGELFF. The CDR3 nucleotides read TGTGCCTGGGGCCGAGACCAGAACACCGGGGAGCTGTTTTTT.

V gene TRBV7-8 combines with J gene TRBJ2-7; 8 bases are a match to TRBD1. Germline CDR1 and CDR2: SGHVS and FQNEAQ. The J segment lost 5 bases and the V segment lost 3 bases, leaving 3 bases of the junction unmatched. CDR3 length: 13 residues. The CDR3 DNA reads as TGTGCCAGCAGCTTCCAGGGGGCGGACGAGCAGTACTTC. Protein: CASSFQGADEQYF.

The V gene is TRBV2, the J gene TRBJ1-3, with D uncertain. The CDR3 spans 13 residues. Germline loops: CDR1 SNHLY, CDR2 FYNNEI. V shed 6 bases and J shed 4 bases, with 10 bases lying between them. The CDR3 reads CASRPGAGNTIYF. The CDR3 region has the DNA TGTGCCAGCAGACCGGGAGCGGGAAACACCATATATTTT.

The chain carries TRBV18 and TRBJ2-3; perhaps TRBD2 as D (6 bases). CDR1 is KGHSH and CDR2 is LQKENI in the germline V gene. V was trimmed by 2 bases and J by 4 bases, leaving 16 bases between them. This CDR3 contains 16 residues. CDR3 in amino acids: CASSPAGTPGPDTQYF. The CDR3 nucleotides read TGTGCCAGCTCACCAGCCGGGACTCCGGGGCCAGATACGCAGTATTTT.

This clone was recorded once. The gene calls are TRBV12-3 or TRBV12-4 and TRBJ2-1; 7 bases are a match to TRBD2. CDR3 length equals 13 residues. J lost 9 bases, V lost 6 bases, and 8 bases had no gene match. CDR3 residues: CASRRRGVTEQFF. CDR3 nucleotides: TGTGCCAGCAGGAGACGGGGGGTTACTGAGCAGTTCTTC.

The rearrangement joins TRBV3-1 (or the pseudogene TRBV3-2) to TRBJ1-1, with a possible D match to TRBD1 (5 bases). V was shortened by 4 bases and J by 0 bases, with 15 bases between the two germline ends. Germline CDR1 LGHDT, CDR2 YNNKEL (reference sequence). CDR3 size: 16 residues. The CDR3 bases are TGTGCCAGCAGCCCGGACCAGGGACTTTTGAACACTGAAGCTTTCTTT. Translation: CASSPDQGLLNTEAFF.

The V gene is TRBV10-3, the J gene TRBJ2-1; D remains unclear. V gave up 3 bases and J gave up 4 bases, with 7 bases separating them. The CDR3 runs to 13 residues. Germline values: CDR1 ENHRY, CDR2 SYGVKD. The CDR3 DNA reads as TGTGCCATCAGTGATACTCCTTACAATGAGCAGTTCTTC. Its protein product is CAISDTPYNEQFF.

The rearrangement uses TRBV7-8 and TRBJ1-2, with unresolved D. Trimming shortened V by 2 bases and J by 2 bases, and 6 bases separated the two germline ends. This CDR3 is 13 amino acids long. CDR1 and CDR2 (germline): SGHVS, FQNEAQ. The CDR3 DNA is TGTGCCAGCAGCTTAAACCCAAACTATGGCTACACCTTC. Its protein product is CASSLNPNYGYTF. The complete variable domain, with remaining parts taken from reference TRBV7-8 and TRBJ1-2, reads GAGVSQSPRYKVAKRGQDVALRCDPISGHVSLFWYQQALGQGPEFLTYFQNEAQLDKSGLPSDRFFAERPEGSVSTLKIQRTQQEDSAVYLCASSLNPNYGYTFGSGTRLTVV.

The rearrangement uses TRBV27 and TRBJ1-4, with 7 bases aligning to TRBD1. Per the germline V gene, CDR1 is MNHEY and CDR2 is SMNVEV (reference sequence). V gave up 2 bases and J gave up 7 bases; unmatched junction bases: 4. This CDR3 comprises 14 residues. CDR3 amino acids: CASSLQSGGEKLFF. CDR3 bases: TGTGCCAGCAGTTTACAGTCAGGGGGTGAAAAACTGTTTTTT.

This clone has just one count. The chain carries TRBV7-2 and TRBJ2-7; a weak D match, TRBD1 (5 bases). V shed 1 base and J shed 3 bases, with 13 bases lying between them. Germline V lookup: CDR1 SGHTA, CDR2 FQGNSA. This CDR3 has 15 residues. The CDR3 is CASSLDGQGDYEQYF. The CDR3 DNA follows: TGTGCCAGCAGCTTAGACGGGCAGGGTGACTACGAGCAGTACTTC.